The rows below give T cell receptor beta chains drawn from one sample of a study of T cells after yellow fever vaccination. TCRdb fed the 5' RACE reads into MiXCR, producing one record per CDR3 protein. This sample carries around 250,000 distinct CDR3 sequences, 6.9% of them seen once, and the ten largest clones take approximately 0.87%. Specimen: CD4+ T cells sorted from PBMCs, collected 15 days after the yellow fever booster vaccination. The source of these receptors is a man between 25 and 39 years old who received the YFV17D yellow fever vaccine. Both conserved end residues are part of each CDR3. The D gene is left open where the match is weak. The size entry is marked missing in some rows and otherwise reads once, few, many or a size class.

CASSGTGGGEQFF,TGTGCCAGCAGCGGGACAGGGGGCGGTGAGCAGTTCTTC,TRBJ2-1,TRBV9,.,TRBD1
CASSQDVPGQGAEKLFF,TGCGCCAGCAGCCAAGACGTACCTGGACAGGGGGCTGAAAAACTGTTTTTT,TRBJ1-4,TRBV4-3,few,TRBD1
CATSDSRTEAYNEQFF,TGTGCCACCAGTGATTCTAGGACAGAGGCCTATAATGAGCAGTTCTTC,TRBJ2-1,TRBV24-1,.,.
CASSFGQGYQETQYF,TGCGCCAGCAGCTTCGGGCAGGGGTACCAAGAGACCCAGTACTTC,TRBJ2-5,TRBV5-1,.,.
CASSSTGGFYEQYF,TGCGCCAGCAGCTCGACAGGGGGTTTCTACGAGCAGTACTTC,TRBJ2-7,TRBV5-1,few,TRBD1
CSARGDRGQYEQYF,TGCAGTGCTAGAGGCGACAGGGGGCAGTACGAGCAGTACTTC,TRBJ2-7,TRBV20-1,many,TRBD1
CASQIQTSNQPQHF,TGTGCCAGTCAAATACAGACTAGCAATCAGCCCCAGCATTTT,TRBJ1-5,TRBV19,.,.
CASSLSGRGGSYNEQFF,TGCGCCAGCAGCCTCTCCGGGCGGGGGGGTTCCTACAATGAGCAGTTCTTC,TRBJ2-1,TRBV4-3,.,TRBD2
CASRTSGSTDTQYF,TGCGCCAGCAGGACTAGCGGGAGCACAGATACGCAGTATTTT,TRBJ2-3,TRBV5-1,many,TRBD2
CSVQPGLYQETQYF,TGCAGCGTTCAGCCGGGACTGTACCAAGAGACCCAGTACTTC,TRBJ2-5,TRBV29-1,many,.
CASSLVAGGNQPQHF,TGTGCCAGCAGCTTGGTGGCAGGGGGCAATCAGCCCCAGCATTTT,TRBJ1-5,TRBV5-6,.,.
CASSSSRDHEAFF,TGTGCCAGCAGCTCCAGCCGGGACCATGAAGCTTTCTTT,TRBJ1-1,TRBV7-2,.,.
CATEQEPYNEQFF,TGTGCCACCGAACAGGAACCCTACAATGAGCAGTTCTTC,TRBJ2-1,TRBV24-1,.,.
CASSFLGEDIQYF,TGCGCCAGCAGCTTTCTGGGGGAGGACATTCAGTACTTC,TRBJ2-4,TRBV5-1,many,.
CASSFRVHSPGLAGGQETQYF,TGTGCCAGCAGCTTTAGAGTACATTCGCCGGGACTAGCGGGAGGGCAAGAGACCCAGTACTTC,TRBJ2-5,TRBV11-2,few,TRBD2
CASSPNAGELFF,TGTGCCAGCAGTCCCAACGCAGGGGAGCTGTTTTTT,TRBJ2-2,TRBV12-3/TRBV12-4,.,.
CASTYSGRNEQFF,TGTGCCAGCACCTATAGCGGGAGGAATGAGCAGTTCTTC,TRBJ2-1,TRBV5-8,many,TRBD2
CASGEVPGQKTGELFF,TGTGCCAGCGGCGAAGTACCGGGACAGAAAACCGGGGAGCTGTTTTTT,TRBJ2-2,TRBV12-3/TRBV12-4,many,TRBD1
CASSFRTGVGNTIYF,TGTGCCAGCAGCTTTAGGACAGGGGTTGGAAACACCATATATTTT,TRBJ1-3,TRBV5-6,.,TRBD1